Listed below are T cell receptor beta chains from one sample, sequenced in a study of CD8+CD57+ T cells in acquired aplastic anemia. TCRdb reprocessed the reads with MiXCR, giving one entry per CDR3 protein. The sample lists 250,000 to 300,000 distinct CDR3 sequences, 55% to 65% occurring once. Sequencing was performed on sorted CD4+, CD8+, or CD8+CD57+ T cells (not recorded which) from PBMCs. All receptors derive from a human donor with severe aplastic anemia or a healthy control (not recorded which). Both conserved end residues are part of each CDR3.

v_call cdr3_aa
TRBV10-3 CAISDPTGGLFF
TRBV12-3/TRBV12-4 CASSFDGHSTEAFF
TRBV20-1 CSAREPQGAGEKLFF
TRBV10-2 CASSSPLAGVNNEQFF
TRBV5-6 CASSFRDRALYGYTF
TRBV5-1 CASSLSGGGETQYF
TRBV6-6 CASGRQGVFF
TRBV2 CASRWDSPGTEAFF
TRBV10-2 CASTTNSRASEQYF
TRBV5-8 CASSSTPKYGYTF
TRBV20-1 CSARVNVPNQPQHF
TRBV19 CASSIAGYSPLHF
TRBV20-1 CSAETLAVTSYEQYF
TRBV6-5 CASSYDYDPNTEAFF
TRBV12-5 CASGSSQESDEQYF
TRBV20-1 CSARNRVGDKRGEQYF
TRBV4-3 CASSQETGVAEQYF
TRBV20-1 CSAEAGTKREAFF
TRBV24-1 CATSATAAYGYTF
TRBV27 CASRRRVVETQYF
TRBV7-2 CASRDRNTGELFF
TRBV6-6 CASSPGKVQYF
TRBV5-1 CASSQGPGLGQPQHF
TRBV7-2 CASSLVRSSGGSTYEQYF
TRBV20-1 CSAREGRGFSYEQYF
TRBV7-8 CASSSSPATLAAPYNEQFF
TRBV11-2 CASSSPAGGHGYTF
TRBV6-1 CASSYGGQSSYEQYF
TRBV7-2 CASSREGLAETEQFF
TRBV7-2 CASSVITHGATYEQYF
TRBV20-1 CSAPLASGTNEQFF
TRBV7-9 CASRLTSGGDTGELFF
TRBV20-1 CSARDRTDQAFF
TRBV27 CASSPRRNSDQPQHF
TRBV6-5 CASSFKTGNTIYF
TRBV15 CATSRGPDGEQLF
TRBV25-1 CASSLAPDNEQFF
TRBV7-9 CASSSGTSGGGETQYF
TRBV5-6 CASSLATAGLLRETQYF
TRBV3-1 CASSPLTGKNTEAFF
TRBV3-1 CASSQVPDTQYF
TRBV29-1 CSVERQGDLGDTQYF
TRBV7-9 CASNSQGGNTEAFF
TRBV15 CATSDGRVGYGYTF
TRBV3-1 CASSQDSVDPYEQYF
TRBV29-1 CSVSGTGGRRGAYEQYF
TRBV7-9 CASRQSGQETQYFGELFF
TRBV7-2 CASSFTESYTGELFF
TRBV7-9 CASSPSFSYNEQFF
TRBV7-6 CASSLVPGPDSPLHF
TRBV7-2 CASSPVSGDPYPQHF
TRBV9 CASTVGGRETQYF
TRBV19 CASIREQGSTEAFF
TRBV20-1 CSASRLAEKETQYF
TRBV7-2 CASSLGRRLAGGPRCEQYF
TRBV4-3 CASSQEGRGSTYEQYF
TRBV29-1 CSVRGSTDTQYF
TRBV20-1 CSAIARREGRAYEQYF
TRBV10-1 CASSDSGDPRTYEQYF
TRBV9 CASSSRARGFRETQYF